The sequence of this T cell receptor beta chain was determined in a study of cytomegalovirus exposure and HLA in healthy donors. Study findings and constraints: According to reports, the classifier identified cytomegalovirus status with high specificity and sensitivity.

Comment on this clone: Its antigen remains unidentified.

Vbeta (60) and Jbeta (13) primers were used in the PCR. Assay used: immunoSEQ multiplex PCR; TCRdb lists only in-frame clones, some missing. The table lists under 150,000 clones, over 60% of them singletons. Germline CDR1 MNHEY, CDR2 SVGAGI. The CDR3 runs to 12 residues. Trimming pared 8 bases from V and 6 bases from J, leaving 8 bases between. Sequencing used PBMCs. The source of this sequence is a man under 40 in good health and CMV-seronegative. V gene TRBV6-5 combines with J gene TRBJ1-6; a possible D gene is TRBD1 (5 bases). CDR3 nucleotide sequence: TGTGCCAGCCGGCAGGGTAATTCACCCCTCCACTTT. This codes for CASRQGNSPLHF.